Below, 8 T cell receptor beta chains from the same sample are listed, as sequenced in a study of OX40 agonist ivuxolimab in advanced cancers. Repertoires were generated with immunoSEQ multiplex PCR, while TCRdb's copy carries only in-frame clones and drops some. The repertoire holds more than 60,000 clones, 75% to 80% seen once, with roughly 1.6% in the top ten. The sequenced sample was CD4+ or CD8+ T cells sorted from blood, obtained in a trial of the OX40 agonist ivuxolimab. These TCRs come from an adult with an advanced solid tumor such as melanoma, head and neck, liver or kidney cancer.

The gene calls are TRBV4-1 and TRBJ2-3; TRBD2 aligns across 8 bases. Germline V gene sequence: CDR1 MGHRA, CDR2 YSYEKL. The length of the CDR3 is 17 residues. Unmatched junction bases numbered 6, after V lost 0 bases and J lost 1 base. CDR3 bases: TGCGCCAGCAGCCAAGAGGGTTCGCGGGGGGGCACAGATACGCAGTATTTT. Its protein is CASSQEGSRGGTDTQYF.

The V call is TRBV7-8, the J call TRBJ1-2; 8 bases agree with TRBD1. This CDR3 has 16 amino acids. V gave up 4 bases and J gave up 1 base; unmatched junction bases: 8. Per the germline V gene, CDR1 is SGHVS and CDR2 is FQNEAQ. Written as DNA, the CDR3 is TGTGCCAGCAGCTCGAGCCGGACAGGGCTTAACTATGGCTACACCTTC. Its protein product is CASSSSRTGLNYGYTF.

The chain's CDR3 is CASSLGQGGLLDYGYTF. As DNA, the CDR3 is TGTGCCAGCAGCTTGGGTCAGGGCGGCCTACTAGACTATGGCTACACCTTC. The V and J genes are TRBV7-9 and TRBJ1-2; TRBD1 is a possible D gene (5 bases). Trimming removed 3 bases from V and 3 bases from J, with 20 bases in between. The CDR3 consists of 17 residues. Per the germline V gene, CDR1 is SEHNR and CDR2 is FQNEAQ (reference sequence). The full variable domain, with the rest looked up from reference TRBV7-9 and TRBJ1-2, is DTGVSQNPRHKITKRGQNVTFRCDPISEHNRLYWYRQTLGQGPEFLTYFQNEAQLEKSRLLSDRFSAERPKGSFSTLEIQRTEQGDSAMYLCASSLGQGGLLDYGYTFGSGTRLTVV.

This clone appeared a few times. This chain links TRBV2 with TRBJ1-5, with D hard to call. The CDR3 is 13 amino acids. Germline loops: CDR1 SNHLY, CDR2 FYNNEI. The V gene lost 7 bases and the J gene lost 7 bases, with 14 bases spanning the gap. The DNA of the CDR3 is TGTGCCAGCACTCTGGTCAGCGGCCAGCCCCAGCATTTT. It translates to CASTLVSGQPQHF.

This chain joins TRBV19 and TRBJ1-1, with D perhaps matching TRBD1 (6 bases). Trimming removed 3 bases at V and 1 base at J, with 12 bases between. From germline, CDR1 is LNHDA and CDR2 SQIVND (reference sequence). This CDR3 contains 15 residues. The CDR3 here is CASSIYGQTNTEAFF. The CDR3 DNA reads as TGTGCCAGTAGTATTTATGGACAGACGAACACTGAAGCTTTCTTT.

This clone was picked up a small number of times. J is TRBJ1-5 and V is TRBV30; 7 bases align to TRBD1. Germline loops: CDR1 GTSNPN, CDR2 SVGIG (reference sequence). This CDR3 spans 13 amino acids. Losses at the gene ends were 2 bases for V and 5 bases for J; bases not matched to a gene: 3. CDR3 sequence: CAWSRTGDQPQHF. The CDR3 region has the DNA TGTGCCTGGAGTCGGACAGGCGATCAGCCCCAGCATTTT.

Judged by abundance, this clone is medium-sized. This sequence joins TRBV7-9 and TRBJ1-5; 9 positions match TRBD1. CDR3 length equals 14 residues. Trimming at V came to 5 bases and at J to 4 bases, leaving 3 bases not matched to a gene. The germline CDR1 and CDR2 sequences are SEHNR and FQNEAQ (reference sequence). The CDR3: CASSRTGANQPQHF. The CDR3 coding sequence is TGTGCCAGCAGCAGGACAGGGGCAAATCAGCCCCAGCATTTT.

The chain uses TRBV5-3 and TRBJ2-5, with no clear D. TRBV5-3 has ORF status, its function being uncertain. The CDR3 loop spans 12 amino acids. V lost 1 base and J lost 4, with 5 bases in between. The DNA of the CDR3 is TGTGCCAGAAGCTTGTTATCAGAGACCCAGTACTTC. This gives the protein CARSLLSETQYF.